This entry lists 31 T cell receptor beta chains sequenced from one sample in a study of T cell responses to AZD1222 COVID-19 vaccine. TCRdb's copy holds only in-frame clones and misses some; the assay was immunoSEQ multiplex PCR. The profile shows tens of thousands of clones, just over 85% of them singletons. The specimen was peripheral blood, collected on day 0 of AZD1222 vaccination. The source is an adult in good health.

The count of this clone is one. The V call is TRBV28, the J call TRBJ2-3, with TRBD1 matching over 9 bases. In germline, CDR1 is MDHEN, CDR2 SYDVKM. The CDR3 contains 14 residues. The junction had 5 bases not matched to a gene; V was cut back by 7 bases and J by 3 bases. CDR3 in DNA: TGTGCCAGCACAACCGGACAGGGGACAGATACGCAGTATTTT. It specifies CASTTGQGTDTQYF.

In this sample, this clone turned up once. The chain employs TRBV6-1 and TRBJ2-7; D remains ambiguous. Per the germline V gene, CDR1 is MNHNS and CDR2 is SASEGT. With 2 bases removed from V and 2 bases from J, the gap between germline ends came to 7 bases. The length of the CDR3 is 13 residues. CDR3 protein: CASSEPAAYEQYF. Written as DNA, the CDR3 is TGTGCCAGCAGTGAACCCGCGGCCTACGAGCAGTACTTC.

This clone was detected a few times. In nucleotides, the CDR3 is TGTGCCAGCTCCGAGGAAGGGATAAGTGGCTACACCTTC. As protein: CASSEEGISGYTF. V gene TRBV2 combines with J gene TRBJ1-2, with D unclear. From germline, CDR1 is SNHLY and CDR2 FYNNEI. The CDR3 spans 13 residues. Between the trimmed V and J ends, which lost 8 bases and 7 bases, there was a span of 17 bases.

The chain is built from TRBV5-1 and TRBJ1-2, with 7 bases identical to TRBD1. The CDR3 extends over 14 amino acids. CDR1 and CDR2 from the germline V gene are SGHRS and YFSETQ. Trimming took 0 bases from V and 5 from J; bases not matched to a gene: 4. The CDR3 loop reads CASSLDRGEYGYTF. The CDR3 DNA follows: TGCGCCAGCAGCTTGGACAGGGGTGAATATGGCTACACCTTC. Full variable domain (missing parts from reference TRBV5-1 and TRBJ1-2): KAGVTQTPRYLIKTRGQQVTLSCSPISGHRSVSWYQQTPGQGLQFLFEYFSETQRNKGNFPGRFSGRQFSNSRSEMNVSTLELGDSALYLCASSLDRGEYGYTFGSGTRLTVV.

The rearrangement uses TRBV4-2 and TRBJ1-3; D ambiguous. The CDR3 has 16 residues. Trimming left V 0 bases short and J 0 bases short, with 9 bases between. The germline V gene has CDR1 LGHNA and CDR2 YNFKEQ. The CDR3 DNA is TGTGCCAGCAGCCAAGATATCTGGGGCTCTGGAAACACCATATATTTT. Its protein is CASSQDIWGSGNTIYF.

J is TRBJ2-3 and V is TRBV28; D unresolved. V lost 7 bases to trimming and J lost 4 bases, with 9 bases between them. Germline-derived CDR1 and CDR2 are MDHEN and SYDVKM. This CDR3 contains 12 residues. This CDR3 is CASTQDPDTQYF. CDR3 bases: TGTGCCAGCACGCAGGATCCAGATACGCAGTATTTT.

This clone was found a few times. The chain combines TRBV30 with TRBJ1-5; D is uncertain. Trimming pared 2 bases from V and 5 bases from J, leaving 10 bases between. The germline CDR1 and CDR2 sequences are GTSNPN and SVGIG (reference sequence). The CDR3 sequence is 13 residues long. CDR3 residues: CAWSRNRDQPQHF. CDR3 in DNA: TGTGCCTGGAGTCGGAATCGGGATCAGCCCCAGCATTTT.

The rearrangement joins TRBV5-5 to TRBJ2-7, with D perhaps matching TRBD1 (5 bases). The V gene's germline CDR1 is SGHKS and CDR2 YYEKEE (reference sequence). This CDR3 is built from 14 residues. Between the trimmed V and J ends, which lost 1 base and 2 bases, there was a span of 10 bases. The CDR3 nucleotides read TGTGCCAGCAGCTTGCAAGGGGATGCCTACGAGCAGTACTTC. Its translation: CASSLQGDAYEQYF. Using reference TRBV5-5 and TRBJ2-7 for the parts outside the CDR3, the full variable domain is DAGVTQSPTHLIKTRGQQVTLRCSPISGHKSVSWYQQVLGQGPQFIFQYYEKEERGRGNFPDRFSARQFPNYSSELNVNALLLGDSALYLCASSLQGDAYEQYFGPGTRLTVT.

The chain uses TRBV6-5 and TRBJ1-2, with no clear D. In germline, CDR1 is MNHEY, CDR2 SVGAGI. V lost 2 bases and J 8 bases, leaving 12 bases between the germline ends. This CDR3 is 13 amino acids long. This CDR3 is CASSYRGIQGYTF. Written as DNA, the CDR3 is TGTGCCAGCAGTTACAGAGGGATTCAAGGCTACACCTTC.

The DNA for the CDR3 is TGTGCCAGCAGTATGTACAGGGATGGCTACACCTTC. Translated: CASSMYRDGYTF. The rearrangement links TRBV6-2 or TRBV6-3 to TRBJ1-2; a weak D match, TRBD1 (6 bases). In germline, CDR1 is MNHEY, CDR2 SVGEGT. CDR3 length: 12 amino acids. V was pared by 5 bases and J by 6 bases, with 10 bases between.

The chain links TRBV3-1 (or the pseudogene TRBV3-2) to TRBJ2-2; possibly TRBD1 for D (7 bases). This CDR3 region has 18 residues. Germline values: CDR1 LGHDT, CDR2 YNNKEL (reference sequence). Trimming left V 0 bases short and J 5 bases short, with 19 bases between. In nucleotides, the CDR3 is TGTGCCAGCAGCCAAGATTTAGCGTGGTCAGGGGGGACCGGGGAGCTGTTTTTT. Protein sequence: CASSQDLAWSGGTGELFF.

V and J are TRBV28 and TRBJ1-4; D is undetermined. There are 11 residues in the CDR3. The V end was cut by 3 bases, the J end by 7 bases, with 3 bases between. Germline V gene lookup returns CDR1 MDHEN and CDR2 SYDVKM. The CDR3 DNA sequence: TGTGCCAGCAGTTTTCTTGAAAAACTGTTTTTT. As protein: CASSFLEKLFF.

The CDR3 sequence: CASSIGGGALNEQFF. The CDR3 nucleotides are TGTGCCAGTAGTATTGGAGGGGGGGCCCTCAATGAGCAGTTCTTC. This rearrangement joins TRBV19 to TRBJ2-1; D perhaps matches TRBD2 (7 bases). The V gene lost 3 bases and the J gene lost 6 bases, with 15 bases spanning the gap. This CDR3 has 15 amino acids. Germline lookup yields CDR1 LNHDA and CDR2 SQIVND (reference sequence).

CDR3 in DNA: TGTGCCAGCAGTGATACCCGAAGACGACAGGAAACCGTCTATGGCTACACCTTC. Encoded protein: CASSDTRRRQETVYGYTF. This chain connects TRBV6-1 to TRBJ1-2; possible D gene TRBD1, 6 bases. CDR1 is MNHNS, CDR2 SASEGT, per germline. Trimming left V 3 bases short and J 4 bases short, with 24 bases between. This CDR3 contains 18 residues.

This clone appeared once. The V call is TRBV19, the J call TRBJ2-7; D is uncertain. V gave up 2 bases and J gave up 3 bases, with 8 bases separating them. Germline V gene sequence: CDR1 LNHDA, CDR2 SQIVND (reference sequence). The CDR3 covers 13 residues. CDR3 sequence (DNA): TGTGCCAGTAGTATAAAGCTGAGCTACGAGCAGTACTTC. It is translated as CASSIKLSYEQYF.

This rearrangement joins TRBV6-6 to TRBJ2-1; possible D gene TRBD1, 6 bases. V was shortened by 1 base and J by 6 bases, with 10 bases between the two germline ends. The germline V gene encodes CDR1 MNHNY and CDR2 SVGAGI (reference sequence). The CDR3 covers 14 residues. CDR3 nucleotide sequence: TGTGCCAGCAGTTACTGGACACAGGGCAATGAGCAGTTCTTC. Amino acids: CASSYWTQGNEQFF.

In its sample, this clone was seen once. The rearrangement links TRBV3-1 (or the pseudogene TRBV3-2) to TRBJ1-2; tentatively, D is TRBD1 (6 bases). Trimming removed 4 bases at V and 2 bases at J, with 11 bases between. This CDR3 is 14 amino acids long. In germline, CDR1 is LGHDT, CDR2 YNNKEL (reference sequence). CDR3 coding DNA: TGTGCCAGCAGCCCACGACAGGCAAACTATGGCTACACCTTC. Its protein is CASSPRQANYGYTF.

This chain links TRBV9 with TRBJ2-7; the D gene is possibly TRBD2 (5 bases). Trimming left V 4 bases short and J 1 base short, with 12 bases between. CDR3 size: 14 residues. The germline gives CDR1 SGDLS, CDR2 YYNGEE. CDR3 in amino acids: CASSPVVASYEQYF. CDR3 in DNA: TGTGCCAGCAGCCCCGTGGTAGCGTCCTACGAGCAGTACTTC.

The chain has TRBV6-6 and TRBJ1-4; unclear D gene. The CDR3 has 14 residues. The V gene lost 7 bases and the J gene lost 0 bases, with 9 bases spanning the gap. Germline assignment: CDR1 MNHNY and CDR2 SVGAGI (reference sequence). The CDR3 nucleotides read TGTGCCAGCATACGAGATGCAACTAATGAAAAACTGTTTTTT. Translated: CASIRDATNEKLFF.

This chain joins TRBV5-1 and TRBJ2-1, with 12 bases matching TRBD2. Germline lookup yields CDR1 SGHRS and CDR2 YFSETQ. The CDR3 is 15 amino acids. With 3 bases clipped from V and 5 bases from J, the junction kept 3 bases outside the gene matches. CDR3 bases: TGCGCCAGCAGCTATCTAGCGGGGGGGAACAATGAGCAGTTCTTC. Translation gives CASSYLAGGNNEQFF. Combining the CDR3 with reference TRBV5-1 and TRBJ2-1 gives the whole variable domain KAGVTQTPRYLIKTRGQQVTLSCSPISGHRSVSWYQQTPGQGLQFLFEYFSETQRNKGNFPGRFSGRQFSNSRSEMNVSTLELGDSALYLCASSYLAGGNNEQFFGPGTRLTVL.

The chain carries TRBV19 and TRBJ2-7; D is ambiguous. CDR1 and CDR2 from the germline V gene are LNHDA and SQIVND (reference sequence). This CDR3 region has 15 residues. V was pared by 2 bases and J by 2 bases, with 13 bases between. CDR3 amino acids: CASSIMPGPTYEQYF. The CDR3 DNA is TGTGCCAGTAGTATAATGCCGGGCCCTACCTACGAGCAGTACTTC.

The CDR3 reads CASSPDIYTEAFF. In nucleotides, the CDR3 is TGTGCCAGCAGCCCCGACATCTACACTGAAGCTTTCTTT. This chain joins TRBV5-6 and TRBJ1-1; D is undetermined. There are 13 residues in the CDR3. Trimming took off 4 bases at V and 3 bases at J, with 10 bases between the two ends. Germline loops: CDR1 SGHDT, CDR2 YYEEEE.

This rearrangement joins TRBV27 to TRBJ2-7; TRBD1 matches 7 bases. CDR1 is MNHEY, CDR2 SMNVEV, per germline (reference sequence). The CDR3 has 16 residues. Trimming cost V 6 bases and J 2 bases; bases outside gene matches: 13. The CDR3 spells CASSWKLTGTAYEQYF. Written as DNA, the CDR3 is TGTGCCAGCAGCTGGAAGTTAACCGGGACAGCCTACGAGCAGTACTTC.

The rearrangement joins TRBV7-2 to TRBJ2-2, with D possibly being TRBD2 (5 bases). Germline values: CDR1 SGHTA, CDR2 FQGNSA. The V end lost 3 bases, the J end lost 3 bases, and 8 bases lay between the germline ends. The CDR3 contains 14 residues. The CDR3, as DNA: TGTGCCAGCAGCTTTCGGCGGGACACCGGGGAGCTGTTTTTT. This translates into CASSFRRDTGELFF.

The rearrangement uses TRBV5-1 and TRBJ2-5, with 8 bases that match TRBD2. With V trimmed by 0 bases and J by 1 base, 2 bases remained unmatched. Germline V lookup: CDR1 SGHRS, CDR2 YFSETQ. The CDR3 runs to 15 residues. CDR3: CASSLDGRGQETQYF. The CDR3 DNA reads as TGCGCCAGCAGCTTGGACGGGAGGGGCCAAGAGACCCAGTACTTC.

The chain couples TRBV3-1 (or the pseudogene TRBV3-2) to TRBJ2-1, with 8 bases aligning to TRBD2. The junction had 5 bases not matched to a gene; V was cut back by 0 bases and J by 4 bases. Germline values: CDR1 LGHDT, CDR2 YNNKEL (reference sequence). The CDR3 contains 16 residues. The CDR3 DNA sequence: TGTGCCAGCAGCCAAGATGGCAGCGGGGGTTACAATGAGCAGTTCTTC. Protein sequence: CASSQDGSGGYNEQFF.

The V call is TRBV27, the J call TRBJ1-3; D unclear. Germline CDR1 reads MNHEY; CDR2 reads SMNVEV (reference sequence). Between the trimmed V and J ends, which lost 2 bases and 0 bases, there was a span of 2 bases. CDR3 length: 13 residues. The CDR3 reads CASSLGSGNTIYF. DNA for the CDR3: TGTGCCAGCAGTTTAGGCTCTGGAAACACCATATATTTT.

This clone was observed once. The genes are TRBV19 and TRBJ2-1; 8 bases are a match to TRBD2. The V segment lost 7 bases and the J segment 0 bases; nucleotides outside the gene matches: 8. CDR3 size: 16 residues. CDR1 is LNHDA, CDR2 SQIVND, per germline (reference sequence). CDR3 amino acids: CASTSRAGGSYNEQFF. The CDR3 nucleotides are TGTGCCAGTACTAGCAGGGCGGGAGGCTCCTACAATGAGCAGTTCTTC.

A single count supports this clone. The chain's CDR3 is CASSISGGEETQYF. The CDR3 DNA sequence: TGCGCCAGCAGCATATCAGGGGGGGAAGAGACCCAGTACTTC. The V gene is TRBV5-1, the J gene TRBJ2-5; perhaps D is TRBD1 or TRBD2 (7 bases each). V was clipped by 4 bases and J by 3 bases, with 13 bases between them. The length of the CDR3 is 14 residues. Germline V gene lookup returns CDR1 SGHRS and CDR2 YFSETQ.

This sequence joins TRBV3-1 (or the pseudogene TRBV3-2) and TRBJ2-3; tentative D call: TRBD2 (6 bases). Trimming took 0 bases from V and 9 from J, leaving 19 bases between them. Germline CDR1 reads LGHDT; CDR2 reads YNNKEL (reference sequence). The CDR3 length is 16 residues. The CDR3 here is CASSQETGDPPPTQYF. CDR3 DNA: TGTGCCAGCAGCCAAGAAACGGGGGATCCCCCCCCCACGCAGTATTTT.

The CDR3, as DNA: TGTGCCAGTACGGAGACAGGGCTCACAGATACGCAGTATTTT. Its protein is CASTETGLTDTQYF. This rearrangement joins TRBV19 to TRBJ2-3; 7 bases are a match to TRBD1. Unmatched junction bases numbered 6, after V lost 7 bases and J lost 2 bases. In germline, CDR1 is LNHDA, CDR2 SQIVND (reference sequence). The CDR3 runs 14 residues.